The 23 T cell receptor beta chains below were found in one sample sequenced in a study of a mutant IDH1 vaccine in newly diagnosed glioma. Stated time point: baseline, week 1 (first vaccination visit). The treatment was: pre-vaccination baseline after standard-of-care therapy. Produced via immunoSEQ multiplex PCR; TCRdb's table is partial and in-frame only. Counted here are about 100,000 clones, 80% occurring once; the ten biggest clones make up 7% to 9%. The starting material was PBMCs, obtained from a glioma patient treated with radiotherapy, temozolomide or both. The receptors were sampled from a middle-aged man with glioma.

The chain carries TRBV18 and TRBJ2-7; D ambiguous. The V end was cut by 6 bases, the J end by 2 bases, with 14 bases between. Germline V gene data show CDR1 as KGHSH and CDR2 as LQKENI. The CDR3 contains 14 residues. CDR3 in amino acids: CASSPSRNPYEQYF. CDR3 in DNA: TGTGCCAGCTCCCCGTCTCGGAACCCCTACGAGCAGTACTTC.

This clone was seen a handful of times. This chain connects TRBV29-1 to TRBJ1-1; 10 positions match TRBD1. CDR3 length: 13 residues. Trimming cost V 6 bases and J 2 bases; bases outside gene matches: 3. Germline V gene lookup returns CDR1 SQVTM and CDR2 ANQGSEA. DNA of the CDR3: TGCAGCGTGAGGGACAGGGGAAACACTGAAGCTTTCTTT. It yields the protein CSVRDRGNTEAFF.

The CDR3 protein is CASSFGDVNQPQHF. CDR3 DNA: TGTGCCAGCAGCTTCGGGGACGTAAATCAGCCCCAGCATTTT. V is TRBV5-6 and J is TRBJ1-5; possibly TRBD1 for D (5 bases). Trimming stripped 2 bases from V and 4 bases from J, with 10 bases between. The CDR3 spans 14 residues. Germline V gene lookup returns CDR1 SGHDT and CDR2 YYEEEE.

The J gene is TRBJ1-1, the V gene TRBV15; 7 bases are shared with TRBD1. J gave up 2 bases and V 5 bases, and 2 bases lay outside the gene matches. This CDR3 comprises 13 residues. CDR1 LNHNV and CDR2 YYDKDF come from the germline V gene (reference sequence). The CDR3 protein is CATSGGGNTEAFF. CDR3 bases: TGTGCCACCAGCGGAGGGGGCAACACTGAAGCTTTCTTT.

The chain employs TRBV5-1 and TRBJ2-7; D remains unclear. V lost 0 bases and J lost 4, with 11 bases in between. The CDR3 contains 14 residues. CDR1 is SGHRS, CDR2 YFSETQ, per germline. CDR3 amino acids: CASSLGPLRYEQYF. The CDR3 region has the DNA TGCGCCAGCAGCTTGGGGCCCTTACGATACGAGCAGTACTTC. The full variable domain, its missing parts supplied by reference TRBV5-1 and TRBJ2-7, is KAGVTQTPRYLIKTRGQQVTLSCSPISGHRSVSWYQQTPGQGLQFLFEYFSETQRNKGNFPGRFSGRQFSNSRSEMNVSTLELGDSALYLCASSLGPLRYEQYFGPGTRLTVT.

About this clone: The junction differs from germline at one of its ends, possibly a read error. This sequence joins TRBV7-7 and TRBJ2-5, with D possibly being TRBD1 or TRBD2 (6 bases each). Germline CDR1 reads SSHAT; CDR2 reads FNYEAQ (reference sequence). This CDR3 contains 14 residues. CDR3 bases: TGTGCTAGCAGCTTAGGGGGGCTGGCTGAGACCCAGTACTTC. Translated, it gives CASSLGGLAETQYF.

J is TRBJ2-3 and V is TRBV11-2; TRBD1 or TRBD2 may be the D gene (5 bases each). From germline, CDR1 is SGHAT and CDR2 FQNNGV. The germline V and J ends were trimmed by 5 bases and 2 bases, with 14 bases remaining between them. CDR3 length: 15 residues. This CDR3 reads CASSLFSGPTDTQYF. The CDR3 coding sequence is TGTGCCAGCAGCCTTTTCTCGGGGCCCACAGATACGCAGTATTTT.

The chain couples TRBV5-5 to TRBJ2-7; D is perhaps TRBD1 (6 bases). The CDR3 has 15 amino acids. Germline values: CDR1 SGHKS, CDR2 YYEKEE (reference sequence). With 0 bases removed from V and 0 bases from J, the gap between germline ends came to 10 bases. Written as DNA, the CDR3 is TGTGCCAGCAGCTTGGTTGCAGGGGACTCCTACGAGCAGTACTTC. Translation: CASSLVAGDSYEQYF.

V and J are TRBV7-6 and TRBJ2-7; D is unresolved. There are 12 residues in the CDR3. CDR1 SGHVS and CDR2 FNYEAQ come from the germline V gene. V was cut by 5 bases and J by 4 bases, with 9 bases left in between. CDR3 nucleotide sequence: TGTGCCAGCAGCGACGACATATACGAGCAGTACTTC. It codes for CASSDDIYEQYF.

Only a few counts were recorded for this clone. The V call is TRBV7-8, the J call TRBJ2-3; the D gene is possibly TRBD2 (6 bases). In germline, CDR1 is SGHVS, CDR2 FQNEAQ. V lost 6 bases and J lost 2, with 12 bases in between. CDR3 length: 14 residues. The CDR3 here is CASSPGLHTDTQYF. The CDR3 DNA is TGTGCCAGCAGTCCGGGACTCCACACAGATACGCAGTATTTT.

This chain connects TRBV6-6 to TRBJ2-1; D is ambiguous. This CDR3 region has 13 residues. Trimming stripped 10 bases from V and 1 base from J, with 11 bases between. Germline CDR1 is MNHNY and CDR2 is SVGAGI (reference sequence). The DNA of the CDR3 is TGTGCCACCCTTGGCGGTTCCTACAATGAGCAGTTCTTC. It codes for CATLGGSYNEQFF.

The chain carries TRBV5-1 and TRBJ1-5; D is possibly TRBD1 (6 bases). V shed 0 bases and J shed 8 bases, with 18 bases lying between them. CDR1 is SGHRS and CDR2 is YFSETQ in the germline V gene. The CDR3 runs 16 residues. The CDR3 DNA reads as TGCGCCAGCAGCTTGGTTGGGGGCAGTGTCATCGAGCCCCAGCATTTT. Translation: CASSLVGGSVIEPQHF.

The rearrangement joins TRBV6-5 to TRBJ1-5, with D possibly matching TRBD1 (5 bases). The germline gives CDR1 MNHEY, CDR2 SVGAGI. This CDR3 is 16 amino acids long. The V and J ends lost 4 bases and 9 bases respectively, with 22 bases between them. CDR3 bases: TGTGCCAGCAGTTTAGACGGGCAAGGGGCCCTCAGGCCCCAGCATTTT. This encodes CASSLDGQGALRPQHF.

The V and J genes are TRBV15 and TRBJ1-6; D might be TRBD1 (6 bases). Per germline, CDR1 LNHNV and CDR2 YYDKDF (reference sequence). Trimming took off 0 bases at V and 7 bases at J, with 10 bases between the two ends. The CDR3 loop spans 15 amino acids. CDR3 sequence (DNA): TGTGCCACCAGCAGAGATTACAGGGACAATTCACCCCTCCACTTT. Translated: CATSRDYRDNSPLHF.

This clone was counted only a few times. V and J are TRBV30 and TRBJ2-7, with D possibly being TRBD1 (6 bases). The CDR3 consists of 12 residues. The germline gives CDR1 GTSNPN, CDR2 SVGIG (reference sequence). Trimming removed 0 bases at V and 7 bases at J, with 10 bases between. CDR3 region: CAWSVMGTEQYF. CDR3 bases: TGTGCCTGGAGTGTAATGGGGACAGAGCAGTACTTC.

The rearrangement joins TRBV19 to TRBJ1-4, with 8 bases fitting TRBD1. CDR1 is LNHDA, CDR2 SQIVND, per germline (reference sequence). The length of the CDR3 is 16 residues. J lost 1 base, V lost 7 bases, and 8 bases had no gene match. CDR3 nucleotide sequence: TGTGCCAGTAAGAGACAGGGGTACGGAACTAATGAAAAACTGTTTTTT. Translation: CASKRQGYGTNEKLFF.

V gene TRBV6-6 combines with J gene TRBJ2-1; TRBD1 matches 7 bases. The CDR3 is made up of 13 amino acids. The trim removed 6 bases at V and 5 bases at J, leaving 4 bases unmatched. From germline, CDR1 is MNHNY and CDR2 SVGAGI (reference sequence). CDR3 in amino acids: CASSQQGDNEQFF. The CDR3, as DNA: TGTGCCAGCAGCCAGCAGGGGGACAATGAGCAGTTCTTC.

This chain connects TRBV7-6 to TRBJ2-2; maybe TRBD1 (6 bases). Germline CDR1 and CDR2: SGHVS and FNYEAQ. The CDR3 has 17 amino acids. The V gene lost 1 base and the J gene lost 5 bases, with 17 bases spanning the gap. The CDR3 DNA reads TGTGCCAGCAGCTTAGGGCTTAGTCAGGGGAGAACCGGGGAGCTGTTTTTT. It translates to CASSLGLSQGRTGELFF. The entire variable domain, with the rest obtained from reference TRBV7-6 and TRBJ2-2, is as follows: GAGVSQSPRYKVTKRGQDVALRCDPISGHVSLYWYRQALGQGPEFLTYFNYEAQQDKSGLPNDRFSAERPEGSISTLTIQRTEQRDSAMYRCASSLGLSQGRTGELFFGEGSRLTVL.

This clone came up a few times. In nucleotides, the CDR3 is TGTGCCAGCAGTGGATACTCCGGACAGGGAACTAAGAACACTGAAGCTTTCTTT. Protein: CASSGYSGQGTKNTEAFF. The V gene is TRBV25-1, the J gene TRBJ1-1; 8 nucleotides align to TRBD1. Germline V gene lookup returns CDR1 MGHDK and CDR2 SYGVNS. This CDR3 is built from 18 residues. Trimming cost V 4 bases and J 1 base; bases outside gene matches: 14.

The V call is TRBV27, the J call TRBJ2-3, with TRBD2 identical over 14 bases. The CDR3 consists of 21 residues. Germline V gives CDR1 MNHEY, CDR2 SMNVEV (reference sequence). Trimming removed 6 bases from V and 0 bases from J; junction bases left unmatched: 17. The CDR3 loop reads CASRPFSGGLAGESSTDTQYF. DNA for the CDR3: TGTGCCAGCAGACCATTTTCGGGGGGACTAGCGGGAGAATCTAGCACAGATACGCAGTATTTT.

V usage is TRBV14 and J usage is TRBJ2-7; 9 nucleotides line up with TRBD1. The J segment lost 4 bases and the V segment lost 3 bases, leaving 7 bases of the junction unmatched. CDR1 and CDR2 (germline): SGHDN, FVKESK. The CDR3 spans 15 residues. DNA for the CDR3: TGTGCCAGCAGCCAGAGACAGGGGGAGAGGTACGAGCAGTACTTC. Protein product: CASSQRQGERYEQYF.

CDR3 sequence: CASSEQGGGGYTF. The CDR3 bases are TGTGCCAGCAGTGAACAGGGAGGAGGCGGCTACACCTTC. This chain uses TRBV25-1 with TRBJ1-2, with D maybe TRBD1 (5 bases). Trimming stripped 2 bases from V and 8 bases from J, with 12 bases between. The germline V gene encodes CDR1 MGHDK and CDR2 SYGVNS. This CDR3 region has 13 residues.

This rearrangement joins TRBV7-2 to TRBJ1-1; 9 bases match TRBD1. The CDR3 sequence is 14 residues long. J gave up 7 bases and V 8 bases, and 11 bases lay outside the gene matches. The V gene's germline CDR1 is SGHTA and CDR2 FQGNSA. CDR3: CASASGQGRSEAFF. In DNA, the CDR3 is TGTGCCAGCGCCTCGGGACAGGGAAGAAGTGAAGCTTTCTTT.